These 31 T cell receptor beta chains came from one sample sequenced in a study of shared clonotypes between healthy human individuals (dated by TCRdb to 2019 to 2021). Library preparation used the immunoSEQ multiplex PCR assay. The immuneACCESS repertoire file appears here via TCRdb, limited to in-frame rearrangements. These files lack a portion of the clones; in checked studies, under half of the deficit traces to unresolved V genes, and the cause of the others is not known. The sample includes about 560,000 clones, with around three quarters observed a single time. The ten largest clones take up approximately 12% of the sample. The sample was PBMCs. The receptors derive from a woman aged 40 to 55 in good health. Some clones in this sample may be carry-over from other donors' samples.

The rearrangement uses TRBV5-8 and TRBJ1-1; the D gene is possibly TRBD1 (6 bases). CDR1 is SGHTS and CDR2 is YDEGEE in the germline V gene. V lost 1 base and J 8 bases, leaving 15 bases between the germline ends. The CDR3 is 14 amino acids. CDR3 sequence: CASSLRGPYPEAFF. The CDR3 bases are TGTGCCAGCAGCTTGCGGGGGCCCTACCCGGAAGCTTTCTTT.

V usage is TRBV5-5 and J usage is TRBJ2-7; tentative D call: TRBD2 (6 bases). V shed 2 bases and J shed 4 bases, with 10 bases lying between them. Germline lookup yields CDR1 SGHKS and CDR2 YYEKEE (reference sequence). The length of the CDR3 is 13 residues. CDR3 nucleotides: TGTGCCAGCAGCTTTTTCGGGGGTTACGAGCAGTACTTC. It is translated as CASSFFGGYEQYF. The whole variable domain, filled in from reference TRBV5-5 and TRBJ2-7, reads DAGVTQSPTHLIKTRGQQVTLRCSPISGHKSVSWYQQVLGQGPQFIFQYYEKEERGRGNFPDRFSARQFPNYSSELNVNALLLGDSALYLCASSFFGGYEQYFGPGTRLTVT.

This chain links TRBV7-9 with TRBJ2-2, with 9 bases aligning to TRBD2. Germline CDR1 reads SEHNR; CDR2 reads FQNEAQ (reference sequence). This CDR3 spans 16 amino acids. V trimming: 2 bases; J trimming: 5 bases; junction bases outside the gene matches: 6. CDR3 DNA: TGTGCCAGCAGCTTACTTAGCGGGAGCCATACCGGGGAGCTGTTTTTT. Its protein is CASSLLSGSHTGELFF.

The V and J genes are TRBV28 and TRBJ1-1, with a weak D call TRBD1 (6 bases). V was trimmed by 5 bases and J by 6 bases, leaving 25 bases between them. Germline V gives CDR1 MDHEN, CDR2 SYDVKM. This CDR3 is built from 17 residues. The CDR3 reads CASSLILTGPETSEAFF. The CDR3, as DNA: TGTGCCAGCAGTCTAATTTTGACAGGCCCCGAGACCTCTGAAGCTTTCTTT.

V and J are TRBV18 and TRBJ2-3; D gene ambiguous. Per germline, CDR1 KGHSH and CDR2 LQKENI. The CDR3 length is 12 residues. V lost 8 bases, J lost 1 base, and 7 bases lay in between. CDR3 in amino acids: CASTPGTDTQYF. DNA for the CDR3: TGTGCCAGCACCCCCGGCACAGATACGCAGTATTTT. Looking up the rest from reference TRBV18 and TRBJ2-3 gives the full variable domain: NAGVMQNPRHLVRRRGQEARLRCSPMKGHSHVYWYRQLPEEGLKFMVYLQKENIIDESGMPKERFSAEFPKEGPSILRIQQVVRGDSAAYFCASTPGTDTQYFGPGTRLTVL.

The J gene is TRBJ2-5, the V gene TRBV20-1; possible D gene TRBD2, 6 bases. The germline V gene encodes CDR1 DFQATT and CDR2 SNEGSKA (reference sequence). This CDR3 has 10 amino acids. In DNA, the CDR3 is TGCAGCGGGGGTCAAGAGACCCAGTACTTC. It yields the protein CSGGQETQYF.

The rearrangement joins TRBV19 to TRBJ2-2; D is perhaps TRBD1 or TRBD2 (5 bases each). This CDR3 is 13 amino acids long. The germline V gene has CDR1 LNHDA and CDR2 SQIVND (reference sequence). The V gene lost 8 bases and the J gene lost 4 bases, with 11 bases spanning the gap. The CDR3 DNA is TGTGCCAGTCGAGGGGTTGGCACCGGGGAGCTGTTTTTT. Encoded protein: CASRGVGTGELFF.

The chain combines TRBV28 with TRBJ1-5; 10 bases are shared with TRBD1. The CDR3 covers 16 residues. The germline V gene has CDR1 MDHEN and CDR2 SYDVKM. Trimming cost V 5 bases and J 4 bases; bases outside gene matches: 8. The CDR3 sequence is CASSTRQGAMNQPQHF. CDR3 sequence (DNA): TGTGCCAGCAGTACGCGACAGGGGGCGATGAATCAGCCCCAGCATTTT.

This rearrangement joins TRBV9 to TRBJ2-3; TRBD1 agrees at 8 bases. V was pared by 3 bases and J by 4 bases, with 7 bases of the junction left unmatched. CDR3 length: 15 amino acids. Per the germline V gene, CDR1 is SGDLS and CDR2 is YYNGEE. In nucleotides, the CDR3 is TGTGCCAGCAGCGGTCAGGGGGCAGTCGCAGATACGCAGTATTTT. This sequence encodes CASSGQGAVADTQYF.

In its sample, this clone was seen a few times. V gene TRBV6-5 combines with J gene TRBJ2-3; possibly TRBD2 for D (5 bases). Trimming took off 5 bases at V and 6 bases at J, with 9 bases between the two ends. CDR1 MNHEY and CDR2 SVGAGI come from the germline V gene. This CDR3 is built from 12 residues. The chain's CDR3 is CASSSGQDTQYF. The CDR3 region has the DNA TGTGCCAGCAGTAGCGGTCAGGATACGCAGTATTTT.

This clone appeared a few times. The chain links TRBV5-1 to TRBJ1-4; D is uncertain. Germline assignment: CDR1 SGHRS and CDR2 YFSETQ. Trimming removed 4 bases at V and 0 bases at J, with 7 bases between. The CDR3 length is 14 residues. The CDR3 DNA follows: TGCGCCAGCAGCAAACAGTCAACTAATGAAAAACTGTTTTTT. It translates to CASSKQSTNEKLFF.

This chain links TRBV7-9 with TRBJ1-6, with D maybe TRBD1 (5 bases). Germline V gives CDR1 SEHNR, CDR2 FQNEAQ (reference sequence). The length of the CDR3 is 14 residues. V was cut by 3 bases and J by 5 bases, with 8 bases left in between. DNA of the CDR3: TGTGCCAGCAGCTTGACAGCGAATAATTCACCCCTCCACTTT. It codes for CASSLTANNSPLHF.

The rearrangement uses TRBV9 and TRBJ2-2; a weak D match, TRBD1 (5 bases). The CDR3 totals 16 residues. Germline lookup yields CDR1 SGDLS and CDR2 YYNGEE. Between the trimmed V and J ends, which lost 0 bases and 0 bases, there was a span of 9 bases. The CDR3 here is CASSVEARANTGELFF. As DNA, the CDR3 is TGTGCCAGCAGCGTAGAAGCCAGGGCGAACACCGGGGAGCTGTTTTTT. Full variable domain (outside the CDR3, taken from reference TRBV9 and TRBJ2-2): DSGVTQTPKHLITATGQRVTLRCSPRSGDLSVYWYQQSLDQGLQFLIQYYNGEERAKGNILERFSAQQFPDLHSELNLSSLELGDSALYFCASSVEARANTGELFFGEGSRLTVL.

The chain employs TRBV9 and TRBJ1-2; no definite D call. Germline V CDR1 and CDR2: SGDLS, YYNGEE. V lost 3 bases to trimming and J lost 14 bases, with 26 bases between them. The CDR3 consists of 15 residues. The CDR3 spells CASSGGTGLILLLTF. The CDR3 nucleotides are TGTGCCAGCAGCGGGGGTACGGGTCTAATCCTTCTATTGACCTTC.

The V call is TRBV2, the J call TRBJ1-5, with a possible D match to TRBD1 (5 bases). Germline loops: CDR1 SNHLY, CDR2 FYNNEI. This CDR3 is 11 amino acids long. Trimming pared 0 bases from V and 11 bases from J, leaving 5 bases between. CDR3 in amino acids: CASSEAGAQHF. In DNA form, the CDR3 reads TGTGCCAGCAGTGAAGCGGGGGCCCAGCATTTT.

The chain is built from TRBV5-4 and TRBJ2-1; 7 bases fit TRBD2. Germline lookup yields CDR1 SGHNT and CDR2 YYREEE (reference sequence). With V trimmed by 4 bases and J by 2 bases, 3 bases remained unmatched. This CDR3 is built from 14 residues. The CDR3 is CASSGSGTYNEQFF. The DNA of the CDR3 is TGTGCCAGCAGCGGCAGCGGGACCTACAATGAGCAGTTCTTC.

This clone was recorded only once. This chain connects TRBV18 to TRBJ2-7, with D possibly being TRBD2 (6 bases). Germline-derived CDR1 and CDR2 are KGHSH and LQKENI. V lost 3 bases, J lost 1 base, and 10 bases lay in between. This CDR3 is built from 14 residues. CDR3 amino acids: CASSPRRGSYEQYF. CDR3 nucleotide sequence: TGTGCCAGCTCACCCCGGCGGGGTTCCTACGAGCAGTACTTC.

The chain employs TRBV2 and TRBJ1-3; a weak D match, TRBD1 (5 bases). The CDR3 sequence is 14 residues long. Looked up from germline, CDR1 is SNHLY and CDR2 is FYNNEI. Deletions cut 3 bases from V and 4 bases from J, with 10 bases between. CDR3 region: CASSDPQGGNTIYF. The CDR3 DNA reads TGTGCCAGCAGTGATCCCCAGGGAGGAAACACCATATATTTT.

A remark on this clone: Just one base apart from a much larger clone, this may be a read error. Lacking the conserved final phenylalanine or tryptophan, this CDR3 likely reflects a read error. The gene calls are TRBV4-2 and TRBJ2-2; D possibly corresponds to TRBD2 (6 bases). Germline CDR1 is LGHNA and CDR2 is YNFKEQ. V dropped 4 bases and J dropped 6 bases, with 15 bases sitting between them. The CDR3 length is 15 residues. The CDR3 bases are TGTGCCAGCAGCCCCCCCCCTGGAGGGCCCGGGGAGCTGTTTCTT. Translated: CASSPPPGGPGELFL.

V is TRBV5-1 and J is TRBJ1-2, with TRBD1 identical over 12 bases. CDR1 and CDR2 (germline): SGHRS, YFSETQ. V was clipped by 4 bases and J by 6 bases; unmatched bases: 4. This CDR3 has 14 residues. The CDR3 DNA sequence: TGCGCCAGCAGCCAAGGGACAGGGGGCGATGGCTACACCTTC. Protein sequence: CASSQGTGGDGYTF.

V gene TRBV27 combines with J gene TRBJ2-7; no firm D call. CDR3 length: 14 amino acids. The germline V and J ends were trimmed by 2 bases and 0 bases, with 8 bases remaining between them. The germline V gene has CDR1 MNHEY and CDR2 SMNVEV (reference sequence). The CDR3 loop is CASSLKRHSYEQYF. DNA for the CDR3: TGTGCCAGCAGTTTAAAACGTCACTCCTACGAGCAGTACTTC.

The chain links TRBV5-1 to TRBJ2-3, with 12 bases matching TRBD2. V lost 0 bases and J lost 4; bases outside the gene matches: 6. Germline lookup yields CDR1 SGHRS and CDR2 YFSETQ. The CDR3 extends over 17 amino acids. The CDR3, as DNA: TGCGCCAGCAGCTTGGGACTAGCGGGAGTTTTTGCAGATACGCAGTATTTT. This encodes CASSLGLAGVFADTQYF.

This clone came up once. The chain has TRBV7-2 and TRBJ1-3, with no clear D. From germline, CDR1 is SGHTA and CDR2 FQGNSA. CDR3 length equals 16 residues. V was pared by 2 bases and J by 4 bases, with 15 bases between. For the CDR3, the DNA is TGTGCCAGCAGCTTAAAGATGGGAGGATGGGGAAACACCATATATTTT. This translates into CASSLKMGGWGNTIYF.

On this clone: With a far larger clone one base away, a read error is the likely cause. This chain's CDR3 is CTSSFERTLAGGSTDTQYF. Written as DNA, the CDR3 is TGTACCAGCAGCTTCGAACGGACGCTAGCGGGAGGGAGCACAGATACGCAGTATTTT. The chain recombines TRBV11-2 with TRBJ2-3; 12 nucleotides agree with TRBD2. Germline V lookup: CDR1 SGHAT, CDR2 FQNNGV. The CDR3 spans 19 residues.

The chain joins TRBV7-9 to TRBJ1-2; D perhaps matches TRBD1 (6 bases). This CDR3 has 14 amino acids. V gave up 4 bases and J gave up 4 bases, with 13 bases separating them. The germline CDR1 and CDR2 sequences are SEHNR and FQNEAQ (reference sequence). The CDR3 loop reads CASSSGAGGYGYTF. CDR3 coding DNA: TGTGCCAGCAGCTCAGGGGCAGGAGGCTATGGCTACACCTTC. Together with reference TRBV7-9 and TRBJ1-2, the CDR3 gives the full variable domain: DTGVSQNPRHKITKRGQNVTFRCDPISEHNRLYWYRQTLGQGPEFLTYFQNEAQLEKSRLLSDRFSAERPKGSFSTLEIQRTEQGDSAMYLCASSSGAGGYGYTFGSGTRLTVV.

The gene calls are TRBV7-3 and TRBJ2-7; TRBD2 matches at 8 bases. This CDR3 comprises 15 residues. The junction had 5 bases not matched to a gene; V was cut back by 4 bases and J by 0 bases. The V gene's germline CDR1 is SGHTA and CDR2 FQGTGA. The CDR3 region is CASSSASGPSYEQYF. The CDR3 DNA reads as TGTGCCAGCAGCTCCGCTAGCGGGCCCTCCTACGAGCAGTACTTC.

The chain carries TRBV7-2 and TRBJ2-7; 14 nucleotides agree with TRBD2. J was trimmed by 4 bases and V by 5 bases; bases with no gene match: 7. The CDR3 is made up of 16 amino acids. Germline V lookup: CDR1 SGHTA, CDR2 FQGNSA. CDR3 nucleotide sequence: TGTGCCAGCAGCACCTCGGGACTAGCGGGAGCGTACGAGCAGTACTTC. The encoded protein is CASSTSGLAGAYEQYF.

V is TRBV9 and J is TRBJ2-7; TRBD1 agrees at 8 bases. V trimming: 4 bases; J trimming: 1 base; junction bases outside the gene matches: 4. The length of the CDR3 is 14 residues. Germline CDR1 SGDLS, CDR2 YYNGEE. The CDR3 nucleotides are TGTGCCAGCAGCTCCACAGGGGGGTCCTACGAGCAGTACTTC. Translating gives CASSSTGGSYEQYF. Full variable domain (missing parts from reference TRBV9 and TRBJ2-7): DSGVTQTPKHLITATGQRVTLRCSPRSGDLSVYWYQQSLDQGLQFLIQYYNGEERAKGNILERFSAQQFPDLHSELNLSSLELGDSALYFCASSSTGGSYEQYFGPGTRLTVT.

This chain links TRBV6-5 with TRBJ1-1, with a tentative D call TRBD1 (5 bases). This CDR3 spans 14 amino acids. V was shortened by 2 bases and J by 0 bases, with 7 bases between the two germline ends. CDR1 and CDR2 (germline): MNHEY, SVGAGI. The CDR3: CASSYRGMNTEAFF. In DNA form, the CDR3 reads TGTGCCAGCAGTTACCGGGGCATGAACACTGAAGCTTTCTTT.

This chain joins TRBV5-4 and TRBJ1-1; D remains unclear. V was shortened by 1 base and J by 3 bases, with 13 bases between the two germline ends. Germline V CDR1 and CDR2: SGHNT, YYREEE (reference sequence). There are 15 residues in the CDR3. The CDR3 region has the DNA TGTGCCAGCAGCTTGAATTCCGATCTGGACACTGAAGCTTTCTTT. It encodes CASSLNSDLDTEAFF. Using reference TRBV5-4 and TRBJ1-1 for the parts outside the CDR3, the full variable domain is ETGVTQSPTHLIKTRGQQVTLRCSSQSGHNTVSWYQQALGQGPQFIFQYYREEENGRGNFPPRFSGLQFPNYSSELNVNALELDDSALYLCASSLNSDLDTEAFFGQGTRLTVV.

The rearrangement uses TRBV27 and TRBJ2-5; 14 bases line up with TRBD2. Per the germline V gene, CDR1 is MNHEY and CDR2 is SMNVEV (reference sequence). The CDR3 totals 16 residues. V lost 5 bases and J lost 3; bases outside the gene matches: 5. The chain's CDR3 is CASSPVGLAGEETQYF. In nucleotides, the CDR3 is TGTGCCAGCAGTCCCGTGGGACTAGCGGGAGAAGAGACCCAGTACTTC.